This T cell receptor beta chain originates from a study of blood T cell repertoires in COVID-19. Study-level information: From the United States, Italy and Spain came samples of acute and convalescent COVID-19. T cells, B-cell-depleted T cells, or PBMCs supplied cDNA or gDNA.

The CDR3 extends over 19 amino acids. V was shortened by 3 bases and J by 2 bases, with 26 bases between the two germline ends. CDR1 and CDR2 from the germline V gene are SGHTA and FQGNSA. In the source study's methods: Reference gene primer amplification yielded estimated nucleated cell counts. Generated by immunoSEQ multiplex PCR, the TCRdb table keeps only in-frame clones and is missing some. The V and J calls and clone size are taken from that table; D and trimming were inferred from the DNA. Of fewer than 350,000 clones in the sample, approximately 88% were seen once. This clone was picked up one time. The Seattle site enrolled patients during active infection and followed them longitudinally.

The TCR originated in a man aged 25-45 years with COVID-19, enrolled during active disease. The V gene is TRBV7-2, the J gene TRBJ2-7; D is perhaps TRBD2 (8 bases). The specimen sequenced was peripheral blood. CDR3 sequence (DNA): TGTGCCAGCAGCTTTCGGGGGGGACAGTCTTTTACTGCTACCTACGAGCAGTACTTC. This translates into CASSFRGGQSFTATYEQYF.